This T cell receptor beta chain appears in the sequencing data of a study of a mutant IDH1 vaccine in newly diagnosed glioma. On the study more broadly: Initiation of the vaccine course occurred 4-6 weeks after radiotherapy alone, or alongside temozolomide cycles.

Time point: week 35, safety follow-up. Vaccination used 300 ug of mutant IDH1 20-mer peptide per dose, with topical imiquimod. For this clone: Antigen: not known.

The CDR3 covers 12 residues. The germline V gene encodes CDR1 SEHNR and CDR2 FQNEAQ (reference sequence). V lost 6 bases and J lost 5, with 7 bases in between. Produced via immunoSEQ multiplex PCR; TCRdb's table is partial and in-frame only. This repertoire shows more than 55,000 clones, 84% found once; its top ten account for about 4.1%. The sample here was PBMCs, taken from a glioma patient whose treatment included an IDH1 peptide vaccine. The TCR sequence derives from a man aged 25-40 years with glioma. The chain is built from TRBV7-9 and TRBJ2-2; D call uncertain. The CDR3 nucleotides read TGTGCCAGCAGGGTGGATACCGGGGAGCTGTTTTTT. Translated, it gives CASRVDTGELFF.